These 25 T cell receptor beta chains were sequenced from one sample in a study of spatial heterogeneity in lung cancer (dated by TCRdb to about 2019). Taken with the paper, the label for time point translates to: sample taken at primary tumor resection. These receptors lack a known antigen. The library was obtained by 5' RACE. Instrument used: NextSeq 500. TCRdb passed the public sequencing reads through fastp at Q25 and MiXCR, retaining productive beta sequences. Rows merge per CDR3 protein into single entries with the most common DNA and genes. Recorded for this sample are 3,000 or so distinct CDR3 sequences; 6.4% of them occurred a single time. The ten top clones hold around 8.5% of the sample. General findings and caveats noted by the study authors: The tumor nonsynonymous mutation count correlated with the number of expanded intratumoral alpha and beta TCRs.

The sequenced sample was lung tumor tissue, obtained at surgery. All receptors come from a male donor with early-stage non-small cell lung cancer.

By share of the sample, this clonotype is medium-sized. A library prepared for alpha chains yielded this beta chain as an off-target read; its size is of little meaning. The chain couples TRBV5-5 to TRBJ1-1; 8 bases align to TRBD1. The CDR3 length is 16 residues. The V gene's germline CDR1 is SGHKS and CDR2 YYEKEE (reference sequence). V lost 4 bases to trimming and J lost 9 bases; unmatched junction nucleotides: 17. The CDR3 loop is CASSENPEQGARQAFF. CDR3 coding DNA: TGTGCCAGCAGCGAGAACCCCGAGCAGGGGGCCCGTCAAGCTTTCTTT. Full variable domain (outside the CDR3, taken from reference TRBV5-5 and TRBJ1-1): DAGVTQSPTHLIKTRGQQVTLRCSPISGHKSVSWYQQVLGQGPQFIFQYYEKEERGRGNFPDRFSARQFPNYSSELNVNALLLGDSALYLCASSENPEQGARQAFFGQGTRLTVV.

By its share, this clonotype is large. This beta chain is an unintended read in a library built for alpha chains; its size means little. The CDR3 region has the DNA TGTGCCAGCAGTTTAGAGACCCAGTACTTC. Its translation: CASSLETQYF. The chain combines TRBV12-3 or TRBV12-4 with TRBJ2-5; no clear D gene. The CDR3 has 10 residues. Trimming cost V 1 base and J 6 bases, with 0 bases left between them.

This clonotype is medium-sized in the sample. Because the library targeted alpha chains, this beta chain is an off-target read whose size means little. The CDR3 protein is CASRRDSGANYGYTF. The CDR3 DNA reads as TGTGCCAGTAGGCGGGACAGCGGAGCTAACTATGGCTACACCTTC. V gene TRBV19 combines with J gene TRBJ1-2; 7 nucleotides line up with TRBD1. Germline values: CDR1 LNHDA, CDR2 SQIVND (reference sequence). V was clipped by 6 bases and J by 0 bases; unmatched bases: 7. The CDR3 spans 15 residues.

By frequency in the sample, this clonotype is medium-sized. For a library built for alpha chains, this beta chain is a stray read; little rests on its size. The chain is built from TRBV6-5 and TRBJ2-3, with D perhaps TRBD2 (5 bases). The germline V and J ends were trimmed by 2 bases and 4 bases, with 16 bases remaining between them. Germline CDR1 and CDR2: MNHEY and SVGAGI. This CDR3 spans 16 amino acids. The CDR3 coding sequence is TGTGCCAGCAGTTACAACGGACGTGCGGAGGCAGATACGCAGTATTTT. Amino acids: CASSYNGRAEADTQYF.

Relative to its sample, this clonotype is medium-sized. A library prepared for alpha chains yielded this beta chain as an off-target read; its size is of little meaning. The chain's CDR3 is CASSQQVNQPQHF. In DNA form, the CDR3 reads TGTGCCAGCAGCCAACAGGTCAATCAGCCCCAGCATTTT. The chain joins TRBV14 to TRBJ1-5; D remains unclear. Germline V gene data show CDR1 as SGHDN and CDR2 as FVKESK. This CDR3 is 13 amino acids long. V was shortened by 2 bases and J by 3 bases, with 5 bases between the two germline ends.

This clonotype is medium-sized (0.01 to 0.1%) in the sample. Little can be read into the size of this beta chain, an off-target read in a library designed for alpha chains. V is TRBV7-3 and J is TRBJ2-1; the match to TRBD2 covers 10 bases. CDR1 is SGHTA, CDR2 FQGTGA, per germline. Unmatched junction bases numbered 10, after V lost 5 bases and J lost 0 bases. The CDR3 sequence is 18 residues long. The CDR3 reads CASSPTPSSGSSYNEQFF. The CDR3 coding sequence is TGTGCCAGCAGCCCTACCCCCTCTAGCGGGAGCTCCTACAATGAGCAGTTCTTC. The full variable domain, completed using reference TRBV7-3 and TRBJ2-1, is GAGVSQTPSNKVTEKGKYVELRCDPISGHTALYWYRQSLGQGPEFLIYFQGTGAADDSGLPNDRFFAVRPEGSVSTLKIQRTERGDSAVYLCASSPTPSSGSSYNEQFFGPGTRLTVL.

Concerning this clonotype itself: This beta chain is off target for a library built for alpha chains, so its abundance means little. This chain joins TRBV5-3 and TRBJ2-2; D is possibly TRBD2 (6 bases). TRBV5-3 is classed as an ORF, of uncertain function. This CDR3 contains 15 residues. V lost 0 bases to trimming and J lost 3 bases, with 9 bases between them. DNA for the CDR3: TGTGCCAGAAGCTTGGTAGGACTACACACCGGGGAGCTGTTTTTT. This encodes CARSLVGLHTGELFF.

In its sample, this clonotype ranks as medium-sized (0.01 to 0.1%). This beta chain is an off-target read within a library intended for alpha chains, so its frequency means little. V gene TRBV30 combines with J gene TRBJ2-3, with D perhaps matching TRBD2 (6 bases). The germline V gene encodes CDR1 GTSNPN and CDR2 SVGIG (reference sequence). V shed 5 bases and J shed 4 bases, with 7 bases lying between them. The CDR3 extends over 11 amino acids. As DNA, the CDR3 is TGTGCCTGGGGGGGGTCAGATACGCAGTATTTT. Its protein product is CAWGGSDTQYF.

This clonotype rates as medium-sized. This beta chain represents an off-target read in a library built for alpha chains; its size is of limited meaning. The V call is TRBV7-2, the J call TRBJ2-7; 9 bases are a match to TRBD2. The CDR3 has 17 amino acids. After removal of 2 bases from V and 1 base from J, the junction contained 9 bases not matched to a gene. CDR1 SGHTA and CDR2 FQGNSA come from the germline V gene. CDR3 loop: CASSLLAGSWSSYEQYF. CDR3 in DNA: TGTGCCAGCAGCTTACTAGCGGGGTCCTGGAGTTCCTACGAGCAGTACTTC.

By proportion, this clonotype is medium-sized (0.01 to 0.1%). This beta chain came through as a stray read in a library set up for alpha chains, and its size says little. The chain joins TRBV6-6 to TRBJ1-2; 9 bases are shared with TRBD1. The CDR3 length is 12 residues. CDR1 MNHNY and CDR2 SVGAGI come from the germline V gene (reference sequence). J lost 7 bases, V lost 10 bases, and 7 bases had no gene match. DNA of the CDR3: TGTGCCATCCGGACAGGGGTATTTGGCTACACCTTC. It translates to CAIRTGVFGYTF.

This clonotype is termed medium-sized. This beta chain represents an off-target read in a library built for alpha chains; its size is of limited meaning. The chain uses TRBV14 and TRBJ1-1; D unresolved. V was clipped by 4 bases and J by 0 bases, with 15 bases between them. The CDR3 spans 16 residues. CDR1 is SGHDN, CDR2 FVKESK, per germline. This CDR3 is CASSRDGRLLNTEAFF. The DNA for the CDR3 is TGTGCCAGCAGCCGAGACGGACGGCTCCTGAACACTGAAGCTTTCTTT.

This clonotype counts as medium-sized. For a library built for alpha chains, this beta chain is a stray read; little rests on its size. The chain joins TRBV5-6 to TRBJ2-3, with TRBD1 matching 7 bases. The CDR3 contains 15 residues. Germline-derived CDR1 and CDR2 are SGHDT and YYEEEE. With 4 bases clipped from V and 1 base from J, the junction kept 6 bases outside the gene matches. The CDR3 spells CASSPGQVGTDTQYF. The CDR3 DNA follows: TGTGCCAGCAGCCCAGGACAGGTGGGCACAGATACGCAGTATTTT.

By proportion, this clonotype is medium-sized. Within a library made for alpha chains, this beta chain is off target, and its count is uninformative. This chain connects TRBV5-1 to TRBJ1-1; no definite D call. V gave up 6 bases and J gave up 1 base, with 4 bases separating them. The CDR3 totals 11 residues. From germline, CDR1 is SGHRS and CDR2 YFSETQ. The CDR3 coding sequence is TGCGCCAGCACAGGGAACACTGAAGCTTTCTTT. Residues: CASTGNTEAFF.

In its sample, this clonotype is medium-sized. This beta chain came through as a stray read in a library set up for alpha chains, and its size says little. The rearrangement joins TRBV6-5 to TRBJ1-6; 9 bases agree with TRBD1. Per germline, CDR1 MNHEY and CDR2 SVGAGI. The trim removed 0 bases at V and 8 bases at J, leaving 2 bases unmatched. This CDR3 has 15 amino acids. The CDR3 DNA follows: TGTGCCAGCAGTTACTCTAGGACAGGGGATTCACCCCTCCACTTT. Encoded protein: CASSYSRTGDSPLHF.

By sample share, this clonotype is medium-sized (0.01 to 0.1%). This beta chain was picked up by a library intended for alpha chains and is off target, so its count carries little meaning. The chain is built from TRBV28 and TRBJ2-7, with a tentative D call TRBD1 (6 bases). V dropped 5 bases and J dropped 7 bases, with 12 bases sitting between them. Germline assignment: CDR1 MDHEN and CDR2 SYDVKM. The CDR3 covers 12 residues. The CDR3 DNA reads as TGTGCCAGCAGTCCACTACAGGGAGAGCAGTACTTC. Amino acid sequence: CASSPLQGEQYF.

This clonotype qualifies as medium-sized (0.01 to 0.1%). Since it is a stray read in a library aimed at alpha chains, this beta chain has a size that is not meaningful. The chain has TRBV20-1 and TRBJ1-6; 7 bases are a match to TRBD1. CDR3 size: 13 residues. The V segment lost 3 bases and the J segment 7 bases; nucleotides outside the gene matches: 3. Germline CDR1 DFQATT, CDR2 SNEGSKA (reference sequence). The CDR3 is CSARGRGNSPLHF. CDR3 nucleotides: TGCAGTGCTAGGGGCAGGGGGAATTCACCCCTCCACTTT.

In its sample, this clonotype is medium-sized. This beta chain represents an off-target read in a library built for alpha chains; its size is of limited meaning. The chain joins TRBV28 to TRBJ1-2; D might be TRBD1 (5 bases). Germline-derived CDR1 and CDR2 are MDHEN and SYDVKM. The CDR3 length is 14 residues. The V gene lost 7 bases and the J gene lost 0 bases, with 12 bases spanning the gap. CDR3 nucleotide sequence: TGTGCCAGCAAGCAGGGAACGGCTAACTATGGCTACACCTTC. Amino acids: CASKQGTANYGYTF.

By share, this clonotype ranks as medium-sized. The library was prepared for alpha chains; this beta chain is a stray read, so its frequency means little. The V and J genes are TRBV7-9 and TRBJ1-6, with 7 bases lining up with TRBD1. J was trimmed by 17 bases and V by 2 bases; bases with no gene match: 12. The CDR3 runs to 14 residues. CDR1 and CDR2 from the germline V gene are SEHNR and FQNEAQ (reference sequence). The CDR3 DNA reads TGTGCCAGCAGCTTACGGGACAGCCCCGCCGAAGTCCACTTT. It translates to CASSLRDSPAEVHF.

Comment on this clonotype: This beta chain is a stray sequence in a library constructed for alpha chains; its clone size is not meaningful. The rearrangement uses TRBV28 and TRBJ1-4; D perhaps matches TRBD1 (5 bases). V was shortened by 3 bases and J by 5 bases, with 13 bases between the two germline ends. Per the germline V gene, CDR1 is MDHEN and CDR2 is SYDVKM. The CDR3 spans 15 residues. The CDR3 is CASSFPGALNEKLFF. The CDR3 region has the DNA TGTGCCAGCAGTTTTCCCGGGGCATTGAATGAAAAACTGTTTTTT.

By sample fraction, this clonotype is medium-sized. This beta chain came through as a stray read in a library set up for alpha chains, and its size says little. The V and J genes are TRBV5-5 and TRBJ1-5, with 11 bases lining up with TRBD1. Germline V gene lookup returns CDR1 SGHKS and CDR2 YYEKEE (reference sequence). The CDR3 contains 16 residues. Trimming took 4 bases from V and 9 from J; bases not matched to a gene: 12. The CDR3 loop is CASSPGTGGLSRPQHF. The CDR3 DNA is TGTGCCAGCAGCCCAGGGACAGGGGGACTATCTAGGCCCCAGCATTTT.

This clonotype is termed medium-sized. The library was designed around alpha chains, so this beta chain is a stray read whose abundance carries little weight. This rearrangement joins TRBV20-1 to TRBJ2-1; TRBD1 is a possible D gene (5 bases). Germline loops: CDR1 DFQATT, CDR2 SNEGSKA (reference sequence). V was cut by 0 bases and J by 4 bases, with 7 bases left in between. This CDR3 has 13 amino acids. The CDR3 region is CSARETAYNEQFF. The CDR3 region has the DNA TGCAGTGCTAGAGAGACAGCTTACAATGAGCAGTTCTTC.

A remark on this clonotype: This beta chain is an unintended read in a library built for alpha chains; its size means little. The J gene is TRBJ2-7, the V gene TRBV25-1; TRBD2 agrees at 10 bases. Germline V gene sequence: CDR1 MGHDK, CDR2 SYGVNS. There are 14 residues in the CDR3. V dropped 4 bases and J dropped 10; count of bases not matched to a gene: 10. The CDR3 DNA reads TGTGCCAGCAGTGCCCATAGCGGGGGGCCCGTCCAGTACTTC. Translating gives CASSAHSGGPVQYF.

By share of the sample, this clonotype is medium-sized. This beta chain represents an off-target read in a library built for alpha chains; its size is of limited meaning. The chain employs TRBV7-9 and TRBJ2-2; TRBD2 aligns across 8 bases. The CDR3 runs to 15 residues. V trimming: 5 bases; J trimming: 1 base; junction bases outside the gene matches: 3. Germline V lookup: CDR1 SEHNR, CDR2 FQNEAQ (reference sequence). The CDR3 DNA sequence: TGTGCCAGCAGCCCACTAGCGGAGAACACCGGGGAGCTGTTTTTT. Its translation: CASSPLAENTGELFF.

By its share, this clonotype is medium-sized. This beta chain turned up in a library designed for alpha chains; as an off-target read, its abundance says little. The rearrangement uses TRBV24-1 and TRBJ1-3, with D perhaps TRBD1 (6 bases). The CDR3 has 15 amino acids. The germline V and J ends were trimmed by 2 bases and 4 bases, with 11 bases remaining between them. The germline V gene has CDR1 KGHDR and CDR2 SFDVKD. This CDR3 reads CATSDSRTAGNTIYF. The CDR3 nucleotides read TGTGCCACCAGTGATTCGAGGACAGCGGGAAACACCATATATTTT.

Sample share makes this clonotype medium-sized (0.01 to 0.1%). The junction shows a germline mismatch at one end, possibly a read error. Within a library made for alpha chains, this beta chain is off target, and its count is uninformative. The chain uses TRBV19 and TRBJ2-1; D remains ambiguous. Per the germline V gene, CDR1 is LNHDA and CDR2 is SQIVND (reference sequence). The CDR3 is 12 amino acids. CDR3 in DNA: TGTGCCAGTAGTATACCCCCTAGTGCACCCCTCTTC. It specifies CASSIPPSAPLF.